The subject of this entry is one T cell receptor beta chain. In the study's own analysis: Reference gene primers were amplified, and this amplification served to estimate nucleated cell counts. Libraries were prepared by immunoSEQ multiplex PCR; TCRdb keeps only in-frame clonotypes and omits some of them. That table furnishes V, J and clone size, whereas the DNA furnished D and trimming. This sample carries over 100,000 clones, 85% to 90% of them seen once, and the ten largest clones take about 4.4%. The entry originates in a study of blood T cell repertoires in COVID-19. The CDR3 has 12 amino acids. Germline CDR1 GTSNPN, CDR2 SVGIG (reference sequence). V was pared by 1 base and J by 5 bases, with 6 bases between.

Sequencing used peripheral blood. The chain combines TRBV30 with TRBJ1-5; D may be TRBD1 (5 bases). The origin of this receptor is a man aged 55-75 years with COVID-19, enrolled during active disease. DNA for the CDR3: TGTGCCTGGAGTGCAGGGTATCAGCCCCAGCATTTT. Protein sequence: CAWSAGYQPQHF.